The 18 T cell receptor beta chains presented below share a single source sample, sequenced in a study of blood T cell repertoires in COVID-19. TCRdb's copy holds only in-frame clones and misses some; the assay was immunoSEQ multiplex PCR. The sample has some 260,000 clones; 87% are singletons. The sequenced sample consisted of peripheral blood. These receptors all come from a man aged 18 to 35 with active or convalescent COVID-19.

This chain joins TRBV27 and TRBJ2-3; D is possibly TRBD2 (5 bases). V lost 4 bases to trimming and J lost 0 bases, with 8 bases between them. The CDR3 contains 14 residues. Germline CDR1 and CDR2: MNHEY and SMNVEV (reference sequence). The CDR3 here is CASSSRTSTDTQYF. The CDR3 region has the DNA TGTGCCAGCAGTTCCCGGACTAGCACAGATACGCAGTATTTT.

This clone has just a few counts. The chain uses TRBV19 and TRBJ1-6; no firm D call. V was clipped by 7 bases and J by 0 bases, with 10 bases between them. Per germline, CDR1 LNHDA and CDR2 SQIVND (reference sequence). The CDR3 totals 15 residues. Here the CDR3 DNA reads TGTGCCAGTATTCAGCGGAGCTCCTATAATTCACCCCTCCACTTT. Translated: CASIQRSSYNSPLHF.

This chain uses TRBV28 with TRBJ2-4; D possibly corresponds to TRBD2 (6 bases). Looked up from germline, CDR1 is MDHEN and CDR2 is SYDVKM. The CDR3 length is 13 residues. V was pared by 7 bases and J by 8 bases, with 15 bases between. CDR3 in amino acids: CASTGEALDIQYF. The CDR3 DNA follows: TGTGCCAGCACGGGGGAGGCCCTGGACATTCAGTACTTC. The complete variable domain, with remaining parts taken from reference TRBV28 and TRBJ2-4, reads DVKVTQSSRYLVKRTGEKVFLECVQDMDHENMFWYRQDPGLGLRLIYFSYDVKMKEKGDIPEGYSVSREKKERFSLILESASTNQTSMYLCASTGEALDIQYFGAGTRLSVL.

This clone was observed a handful of times. This chain links TRBV19 with TRBJ2-1, with 7 bases identical to TRBD1. J lost 8 bases, V lost 0 bases, and 10 bases had no gene match. The CDR3 has 16 amino acids. In germline, CDR1 is LNHDA, CDR2 SQIVND (reference sequence). CDR3 loop: CASSIETGFGVHEQFF. CDR3 sequence (DNA): TGTGCCAGTAGTATAGAGACAGGGTTCGGCGTCCATGAGCAGTTCTTC.

The gene calls are TRBV6-6 and TRBJ1-4; D is unclear. Trimming cost V 2 bases and J 6 bases, with 7 bases left between them. The CDR3 length is 13 residues. Germline lookup yields CDR1 MNHNY and CDR2 SVGAGI (reference sequence). CDR3 residues: CASSYSTDEKLFF. In DNA form, the CDR3 reads TGTGCCAGCAGTTACAGTACGGATGAAAAACTGTTTTTT.

The V and J genes are TRBV13 and TRBJ2-7, with D perhaps matching TRBD2 (7 bases). The CDR3 contains 14 residues. The germline gives CDR1 PRHDT, CDR2 FYEKMQ (reference sequence). V lost 0 bases, J lost 6 bases, and 12 bases lay in between. The CDR3 region is CASSLGGGGREQYF. CDR3 bases: TGTGCCAGCAGCTTAGGTGGCGGGGGCCGCGAGCAGTACTTC.

This clone was counted a single time. The gene calls are TRBV19 and TRBJ2-7; no definite D call. This CDR3 spans 12 amino acids. Germline V lookup: CDR1 LNHDA, CDR2 SQIVND (reference sequence). V was shortened by 6 bases and J by 5 bases, with 11 bases between the two germline ends. In DNA form, the CDR3 reads TGTGCCAGTAGCCCCAACGCGGACGAGCAGTACTTC. Translation gives CASSPNADEQYF. The full variable domain, with the rest looked up from reference TRBV19 and TRBJ2-7, is DGGITQSPKYLFRKEGQNVTLSCEQNLNHDAMYWYRQDPGQGLRLIYYSQIVNDFQKGDIAEGYSVSREKKESFPLTVTSAQKNPTAFYLCASSPNADEQYFGPGTRLTVT.

The rearrangement joins TRBV28 to TRBJ2-2; a possible D gene is TRBD1 (6 bases). The CDR3 sequence is 14 residues long. Per the germline V gene, CDR1 is MDHEN and CDR2 is SYDVKM. V lost 4 bases and J lost 2, with 8 bases in between. DNA of the CDR3: TGTGCCAGCAGTTGGACAGTAAACACCGGGGAGCTGTTTTTT. This sequence encodes CASSWTVNTGELFF.

The J gene is TRBJ1-2, the V gene TRBV7-8, with D possibly matching TRBD1 (5 bases). The germline V gene encodes CDR1 SGHVS and CDR2 FQNEAQ. Trimming cost V 0 bases and J 6 bases, with 17 bases left between them. This CDR3 is built from 16 residues. The CDR3 sequence: CASSLARQPTVDGYTF. The CDR3 nucleotides read TGTGCCAGCAGCTTAGCGCGACAGCCGACGGTGGATGGCTACACCTTC.

The chain is built from TRBV11-1 and TRBJ2-3, with D maybe TRBD2 (6 bases). V shed 10 bases and J shed 4 bases, with 15 bases lying between them. This CDR3 region has 13 residues. Germline V gene lookup returns CDR1 SGHAT and CDR2 FQDESV (reference sequence). Here the CDR3 reads CANRWGVADTQYF. As DNA, the CDR3 is TGTGCCAACCGGTGGGGGGTGGCAGATACGCAGTATTTT.

The rearrangement links TRBV4-2 to TRBJ2-1; D possibly corresponds to TRBD2 (6 bases). Trimming cost V 1 base and J 2 bases, with 18 bases left between them. The CDR3 covers 18 residues. Germline lookup yields CDR1 LGHNA and CDR2 YNFKEQ. The CDR3 DNA reads TGTGCCAGCAGCCAAGTACCCAATTTGGGGGAGGCCTACAATGAGCAGTTCTTC. Translated, it gives CASSQVPNLGEAYNEQFF.

This chain uses TRBV7-2 with TRBJ1-2, with 7 positions matching TRBD1. Germline V lookup: CDR1 SGHTA, CDR2 FQGNSA. CDR3 length: 15 residues. J lost 6 bases, V lost 0 bases, and 7 bases had no gene match. As DNA, the CDR3 is TGTGCCAGCAGCTTAGCGAGGCAGGGGGTAAATGGCTACACCTTC. This sequence encodes CASSLARQGVNGYTF. Using reference TRBV7-2 and TRBJ1-2 for the parts outside the CDR3, the full variable domain is GAGVSQSPSNKVTEKGKDVELRCDPISGHTALYWYRQSLGQGLEFLIYFQGNSAPDKSGLPSDRFSAERTGGSVSTLTIQRTQQEDSAVYLCASSLARQGVNGYTFGSGTRLTVV.

The chain combines TRBV11-2 with TRBJ2-7; TRBD1 matches at 8 bases. Germline V CDR1 and CDR2: SGHAT, FQNNGV. Trimming removed 3 bases from V and 4 bases from J; junction bases left unmatched: 5. The CDR3 extends over 14 amino acids. The CDR3 nucleotides are TGTGCCAGCAGCTTCGGACAGGGATTATACGAGCAGTACTTC. Protein sequence: CASSFGQGLYEQYF.

The rearrangement links TRBV19 to TRBJ1-5; 7 nucleotides agree with TRBD1. Per germline, CDR1 LNHDA and CDR2 SQIVND (reference sequence). V shed 4 bases and J 3 bases; nucleotides not matched to a gene: 6. CDR3 size: 15 residues. CDR3 coding DNA: TGTGCCAGTAGTACGACAGGGATCCCCAATCAGCCCCAGCATTTT. This encodes CASSTTGIPNQPQHF.

CDR3 residues: CASSFTGNTEAFF. The CDR3 nucleotides are TGTGCCAGCAGCTTCACAGGGAACACTGAAGCTTTCTTT. The gene calls are TRBV7-8 and TRBJ1-1; tentative D call: TRBD1 (5 bases). Per germline, CDR1 SGHVS and CDR2 FQNEAQ. Trimming shortened V by 3 bases and J by 1 base, and 6 bases separated the two germline ends. This CDR3 contains 13 residues. Variable domain in full (rest from reference TRBV7-8 and TRBJ1-1): GAGVSQSPRYKVAKRGQDVALRCDPISGHVSLFWYQQALGQGPEFLTYFQNEAQLDKSGLPSDRFFAERPEGSVSTLKIQRTQQEDSAVYLCASSFTGNTEAFFGQGTRLTVV.

V and J are TRBV9 and TRBJ2-7, with D possibly matching TRBD1 (5 bases). Trimming took off 0 bases at V and 2 bases at J, with 9 bases between the two ends. The CDR3 consists of 14 residues. Per germline, CDR1 SGDLS and CDR2 YYNGEE. For the CDR3, the DNA is TGTGCCAGCAGCGTAGCGGACAATCCCTACGAGCAGTACTTC. Protein product: CASSVADNPYEQYF.

The chain's CDR3 is CASSQGRYSGANVLTF. DNA of the CDR3: TGTGCCAGCAGCCAAGGTCGTTACTCTGGGGCCAACGTCCTGACTTTC. The J gene is TRBJ2-6, the V gene TRBV3-1 (or the pseudogene TRBV3-2); no firm D call. The CDR3 is made up of 16 amino acids. Germline V CDR1 and CDR2: LGHDT, YNNKEL (reference sequence). Trimming cost V 1 base and J 0 bases, with 7 bases left between them.

The genes are TRBV28 and TRBJ2-3; unclear D gene. CDR1 is MDHEN and CDR2 is SYDVKM in the germline V gene. The CDR3 covers 12 residues. V lost 1 base and J lost 3, with 2 bases in between. CDR3 region: CASSLSTDTQYF. The DNA for the CDR3 is TGTGCCAGCAGTTTATCGACAGATACGCAGTATTTT.